This is a list of T cell receptor beta chains from one sample in a study of T-cell reconstitution after alpha-beta-depleted transplantation in children. TCRdb re-derived calls from the PCR reads in MiXCR, one entry per CDR3 protein. Among 190,000 or so distinct CDR3 sequences listed, roughly 6.5% were seen once. The sequences come from PBMCs, collected before TCRalphabeta/CD19-depleted stem cell transplant. These receptors were taken from a girl under two years old with combined immunodeficiency, due to receive a stem cell transplant. CDR3s include the opening cysteine and the closing phenylalanine or tryptophan. A D gene is named only where the DNA matches it firmly. Some rows have no size entry. The others give once, few or many, or a class for an expanded clone.

clone size,V gene,D gene,J gene,CDR3 DNA,CDR3 protein
many,TRBV5-1,.,TRBJ2-7,TGCGCCAGCAGCTTTTTCCGGACCAGCTCCTACGAGCAGTACTTC,CASSFFRTSSYEQYF
.,TRBV4-3,TRBD2,TRBJ2-1,TGCGCCAGCAGCCAAGGGCGGGAGGGGAACAATGAGCAGTTCTTC,CASSQGREGNNEQFF
many,TRBV7-8,.,TRBJ2-1,TGTGCCAGCAGCTTAAGGACGGGCTCCTACAATGAGCAGTTCTTC,CASSLRTGSYNEQFF
many,TRBV9,.,TRBJ2-7,TGTGCCAGCAGCGTAAATGGCGGCTACGAGCAGTACTTC,CASSVNGGYEQYF
many,TRBV29-1,TRBD1,TRBJ2-7,TGCAGCGCCAGAGGCTCGGGACAGGGGGCCTACGAGCAGTACTTC,CSARGSGQGAYEQYF
.,TRBV7-9,.,TRBJ1-4,TGTGCCAGCAGCCCGAGGGAGAGGAGGGAAAAACTGTTTTTT,CASSPRERREKLFF
few,TRBV5-5,.,TRBJ2-1,TGTGCCAGCAGCTCTTGGCCGGTGGTGCGGTCCTACAATGAGCAGTTCTTC,CASSSWPVVRSYNEQFF
.,TRBV4-1,.,TRBJ2-5,TGTGCCAGCAGCCCCGGGGCCCTCCAAGAGACCCAGTACTTC,CASSPGALQETQYF
many,TRBV20-1,.,TRBJ1-1,TGCAGTGCTAGAGATCCACCGAATGAAGCTTTCTTT,CSARDPPNEAFF
many,TRBV12-3/TRBV12-4,.,TRBJ2-4,TGTGCCAGCGGCCCGGGACCTTCAAGTGGCATTCAGTACTTC,CASGPGPSSGIQYF
many,TRBV5-1,.,TRBJ2-3,TGCGCCAGCAGCTTGGGAGTGGCGCTGGATACGCAGTATTTT,CASSLGVALDTQYF
many,TRBV24-1,TRBD2,TRBJ2-1,TGTGCCACCAGTGATCCAACGAGCGGGGCTACCTACAATGAGCAGTTCTTC,CATSDPTSGATYNEQFF
many,TRBV11-2,TRBD2,TRBJ2-3,TGTGCCAGCACCCCGCCGGGACTAGGCACAGATACGCAGTATTTT,CASTPPGLGTDTQYF
many,TRBV7-9,.,TRBJ2-1,TGTGCCAGCAGCTTAGAGCGACAGGTCTACAACAATGAGCAGTTCTTC,CASSLERQVYNNEQFF
many,TRBV12-3/TRBV12-4,.,TRBJ2-7,TGTGCCAGCAGTTTACAGGGGTTCTACGAGCAGTACTTC,CASSLQGFYEQYF
many,TRBV7-8,.,TRBJ2-5,TGTGCCAGCAGCATACTAAGCCTGATGACCCAGTACTTC,CASSILSLMTQYF
many,TRBV29-1,TRBD1,TRBJ2-5,TGCAGCGTTGAGTGGGGACAGGTCCAAGAGACCCAGTACTTC,CSVEWGQVQETQYF
many,TRBV10-2,TRBD2,TRBJ2-7,TGCGCCAGCAGTACCGGACTAGCGGAGAACTACGAGCAGTACTTC,CASSTGLAENYEQYF
many,TRBV20-1,.,TRBJ2-7,TGCAGTGCTAGGGAGGAGACCTACGAGCAGTACTTC,CSAREETYEQYF
many,TRBV20-1,.,TRBJ1-1,TGCAGTGCCCGGACAGTGGCGAACACTGAAGCTTTCTTT,CSARTVANTEAFF
many,TRBV29-1,TRBD2,TRBJ2-3,TGCAGCGTTGAGGAGGGAGGGCCTAGGGATACGCAGTATTTT,CSVEEGGPRDTQYF
few,TRBV25-1,.,TRBJ1-2,TGTGCCAGCAGTGAAGTGGATTCGGGATATGGCTACACCTTC,CASSEVDSGYGYTF